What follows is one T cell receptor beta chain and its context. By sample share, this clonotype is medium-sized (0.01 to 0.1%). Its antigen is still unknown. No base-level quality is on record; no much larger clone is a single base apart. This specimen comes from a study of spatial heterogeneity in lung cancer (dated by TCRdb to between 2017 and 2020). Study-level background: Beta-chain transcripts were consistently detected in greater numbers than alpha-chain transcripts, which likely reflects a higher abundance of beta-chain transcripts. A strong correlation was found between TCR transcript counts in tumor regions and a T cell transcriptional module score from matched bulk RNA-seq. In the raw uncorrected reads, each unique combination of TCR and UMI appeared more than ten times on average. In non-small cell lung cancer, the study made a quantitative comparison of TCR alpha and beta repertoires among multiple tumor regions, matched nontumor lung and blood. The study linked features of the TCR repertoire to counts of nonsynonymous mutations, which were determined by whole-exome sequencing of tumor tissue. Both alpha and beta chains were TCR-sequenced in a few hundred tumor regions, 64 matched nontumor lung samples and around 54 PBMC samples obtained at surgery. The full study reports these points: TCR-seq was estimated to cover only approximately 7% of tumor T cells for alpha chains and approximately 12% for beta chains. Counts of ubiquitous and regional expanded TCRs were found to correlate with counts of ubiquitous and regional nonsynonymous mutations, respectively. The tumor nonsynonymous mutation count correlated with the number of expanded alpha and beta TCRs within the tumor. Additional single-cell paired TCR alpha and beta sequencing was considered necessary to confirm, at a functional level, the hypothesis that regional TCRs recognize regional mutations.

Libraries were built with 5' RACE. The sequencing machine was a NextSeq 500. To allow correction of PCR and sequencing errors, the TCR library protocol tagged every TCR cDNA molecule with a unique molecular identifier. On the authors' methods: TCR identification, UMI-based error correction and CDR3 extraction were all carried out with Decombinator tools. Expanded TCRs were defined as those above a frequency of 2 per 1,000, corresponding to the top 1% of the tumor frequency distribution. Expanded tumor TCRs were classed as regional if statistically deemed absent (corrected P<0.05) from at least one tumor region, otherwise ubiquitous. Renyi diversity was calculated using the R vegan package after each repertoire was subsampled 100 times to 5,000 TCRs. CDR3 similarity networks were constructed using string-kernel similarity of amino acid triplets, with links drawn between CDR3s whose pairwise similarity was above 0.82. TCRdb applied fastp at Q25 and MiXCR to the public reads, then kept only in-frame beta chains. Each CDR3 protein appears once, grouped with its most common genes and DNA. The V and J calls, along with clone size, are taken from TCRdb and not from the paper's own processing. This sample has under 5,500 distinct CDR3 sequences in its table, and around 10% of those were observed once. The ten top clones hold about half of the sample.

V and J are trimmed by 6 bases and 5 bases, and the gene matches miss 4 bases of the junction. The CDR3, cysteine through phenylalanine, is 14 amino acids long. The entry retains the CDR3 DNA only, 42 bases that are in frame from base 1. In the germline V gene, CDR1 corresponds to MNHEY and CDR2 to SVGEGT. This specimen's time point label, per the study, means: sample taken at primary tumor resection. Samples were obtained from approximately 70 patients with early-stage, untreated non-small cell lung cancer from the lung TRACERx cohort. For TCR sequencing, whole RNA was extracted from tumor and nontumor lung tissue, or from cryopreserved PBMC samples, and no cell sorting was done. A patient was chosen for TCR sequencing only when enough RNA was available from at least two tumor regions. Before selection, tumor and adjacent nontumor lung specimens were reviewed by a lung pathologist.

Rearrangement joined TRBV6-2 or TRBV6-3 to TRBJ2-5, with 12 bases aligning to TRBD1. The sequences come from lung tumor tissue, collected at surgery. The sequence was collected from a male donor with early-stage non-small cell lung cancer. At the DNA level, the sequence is TGTGCCAGCAGGCTCGGGACAGGGGGCGAGACCCAGTACTTC. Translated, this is CASRLGTGGETQYF.